Here is one T cell receptor (beta chain) with its context. Its antigen remains unknown. Profiled with immunoSEQ multiplex PCR; TCRdb holds only in-frame clones, not every one. The sample carries about 93,000 clones, around nine tenths recorded once. The sample comes from a study of T cell responses to AZD1222 COVID-19 vaccine. Trimming took 7 bases from V and 2 from J; bases not matched to a gene: 5. The CDR3 is made up of 15 amino acids. CDR1 MNHEY and CDR2 SVGAGI come from the germline V gene. Study results and caveats: Breadth and depth of Spike-specific TCRs rose after two AZD1222 doses.

This chain links TRBV6-5 with TRBJ1-5; 10 nucleotides align to TRBD1. The sequence was collected from an adult in good health. The source material was peripheral blood, sampled on day 0 of MenACWY control vaccination. The CDR3 DNA reads as TGTGCCAGCACCCCCGGGACAGGGGGCAATCAGCCCCAGCATTTT. It encodes CASTPGTGGNQPQHF.